Listed here are 9 T cell receptor beta chains from one sample, sequenced in a study of response to subunit inactivated influenza vaccine (dated by TCRdb to the late 2010s). In the paper's terms, the time point label means: approximately 40 days after influenza vaccine administration. Libraries were built with RT-PCR. Sequencing was performed on an Illumina HiSeq 2500. In TCRdb, the public reads were trimmed at Q25 with fastp and aligned with MiXCR, with productive beta chains retained. Each CDR3 protein appears once, grouped with its most common genes and DNA. In all, the sample holds more than 400,000 distinct CDR3 sequences, and approximately 10% of those were seen once. Approximately 12% of the sample goes to the ten largest clones. The starting material was PBMCs from blood, obtained about 40 days after vaccination. These receptors were obtained from a man aged 45 to 65 who received an inactivated influenza vaccine. Donor details come from another sample of the same person, matched by shared clones.

The V and J genes are TRBV12-3 or TRBV12-4 and TRBJ2-1, with 8 bases identical to TRBD1. CDR3 size: 15 residues. The trim removed 6 bases at V and 2 bases at J, leaving 6 bases unmatched. The CDR3 region is CASSQGAGTYNEQFF. The CDR3 DNA reads TGTGCCAGCAGCCAGGGGGCTGGGACCTACAATGAGCAGTTCTTC.

A note on this clonotype: With a much larger clone just one base away, this may be a read error. The chain couples TRBV20-1 to TRBJ2-5; D unclear. Trimming pared 2 bases from V and 1 base from J, leaving 11 bases between. There are 14 residues in the CDR3. Germline V gives CDR1 DFQATT, CDR2 SNEGSKA (reference sequence). Written as DNA, the CDR3 is TGCAGTGCTAGACTCCCGTGTCGCCAAGAGACCCAGTACTTC. This gives the protein CSARLPCRQETQYF.

The rearrangement links TRBV5-1 to TRBJ2-1; TRBD2 matches 13 bases. J lost 3 bases, V lost 2 bases, and 17 bases had no gene match. CDR3 size: 21 residues. Germline-derived CDR1 and CDR2 are SGHRS and YFSETQ. The CDR3, as DNA: TGCGCCAGCAGCTTTCTACCGGGACTAGCGGGAATGAGTAGCTACTACAATGAGCAGTTCTTC. As protein: CASSFLPGLAGMSSYYNEQFF.

This clonotype appeared a few times. The junction shows a germline mismatch at one end, possibly a read error. V usage is TRBV12-3 or TRBV12-4 and J usage is TRBJ2-3; no clear D. The CDR3 spans 9 residues. The CDR3 nucleotides are TGTGCCAGCAGCCGGTTTGGAGATTTT. Translation: CASSRFGDF.

There are many counts of this clonotype. V and J are TRBV4-3 and TRBJ1-1; 7 nucleotides agree with TRBD1. Losses at the gene ends were 1 base for V and 4 bases for J; bases not matched to a gene: 3. Germline CDR1 and CDR2: LGHNA and YSLEER. There are 14 residues in the CDR3. The CDR3 coding sequence is TGCGCCAGCAGCCAAGTTAACAGGGGCACTGAAGCTTTCTTT. Its protein product is CASSQVNRGTEAFF.

This clonotype was observed a handful of times. The J gene is TRBJ2-7, the V gene TRBV12-3 or TRBV12-4; 7 nucleotides align to TRBD1. J gave up 2 bases and V 6 bases, and 10 bases lay outside the gene matches. The CDR3 totals 15 residues. Here the CDR3 reads CASSLSVDRAYEQYF. CDR3 nucleotides: TGTGCCAGCAGCCTCTCAGTAGACAGGGCCTACGAGCAGTACTTC.

The gene calls are TRBV12-3 or TRBV12-4 and TRBJ1-3; D is perhaps TRBD1 (5 bases). The germline V and J ends were trimmed by 2 bases and 8 bases, with 13 bases remaining between them. This CDR3 is built from 14 residues. The CDR3 sequence is CASSLTGVGDTIYF. The CDR3 DNA reads TGTGCCAGCAGTTTAACCGGCGTGGGGGACACCATATATTTT.

As regards this clonotype: This could be a read error, since a much larger clone is one nucleotide away. Since no conserved phenylalanine or tryptophan closes the CDR3, a read error is the likely cause. J is TRBJ2-7 and V is TRBV12-3 or TRBV12-4; D may be TRBD1 (6 bases). The CDR3 runs to 14 residues. Trimming took off 5 bases at V and 0 bases at J, with 11 bases between the two ends. The CDR3 DNA reads TGTGCCAGCAGTCCGGACAGAAGCTCCTACGAGCAGTACTCC. It yields the protein CASSPDRSSYEQYS.

The V and J genes are TRBV29-1 and TRBJ2-5; 11 bases are a match to TRBD1. The CDR3 length is 13 residues. Germline loops: CDR1 SQVTM, CDR2 ANQGSEA. Unmatched junction bases numbered 7, after V lost 7 bases and J lost 6 bases. The CDR3 here is CSGSDRGLQTQYF. CDR3 in DNA: TGCAGCGGGTCGGACAGGGGGCTACAGACCCAGTACTTC.